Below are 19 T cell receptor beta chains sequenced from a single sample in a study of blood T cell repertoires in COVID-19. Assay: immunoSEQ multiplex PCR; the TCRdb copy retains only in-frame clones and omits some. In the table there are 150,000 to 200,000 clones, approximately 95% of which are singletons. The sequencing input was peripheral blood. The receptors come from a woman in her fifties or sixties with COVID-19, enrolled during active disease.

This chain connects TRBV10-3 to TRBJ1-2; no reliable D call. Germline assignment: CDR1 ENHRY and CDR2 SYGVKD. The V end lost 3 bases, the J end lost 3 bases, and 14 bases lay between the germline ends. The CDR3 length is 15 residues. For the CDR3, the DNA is TGTGCCATCAGTGAACCTTTCAACAGACACTATGGCTACACCTTC. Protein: CAISEPFNRHYGYTF.

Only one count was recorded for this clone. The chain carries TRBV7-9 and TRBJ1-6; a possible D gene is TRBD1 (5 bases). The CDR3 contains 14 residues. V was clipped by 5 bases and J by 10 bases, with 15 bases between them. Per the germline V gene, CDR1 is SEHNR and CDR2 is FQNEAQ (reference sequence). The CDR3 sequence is CASSRGEGGSPLHF. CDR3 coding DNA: TGTGCCAGCAGCCGGGGGGAGGGCGGCTCACCCCTCCACTTT.

In DNA form, the CDR3 reads TGTGCCAGCAGTCGGACAGGGATTCAGCCCCAGCATTTT. This gives the protein CASSRTGIQPQHF. The V and J genes are TRBV6-5 and TRBJ1-5; 8 bases are shared with TRBD1. Germline CDR1 is MNHEY and CDR2 is SVGAGI. J lost 6 bases, V lost 5 bases, and 3 bases had no gene match. The CDR3 contains 13 residues.

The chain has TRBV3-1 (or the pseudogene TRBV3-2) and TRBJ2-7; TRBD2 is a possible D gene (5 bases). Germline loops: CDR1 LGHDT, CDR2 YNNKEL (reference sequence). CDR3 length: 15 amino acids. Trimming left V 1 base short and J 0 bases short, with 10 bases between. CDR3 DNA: TGTGCCAGCAGCCAAGGTCCGGGGAGCTCCTACGAGCAGTACTTC. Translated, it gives CASSQGPGSSYEQYF.

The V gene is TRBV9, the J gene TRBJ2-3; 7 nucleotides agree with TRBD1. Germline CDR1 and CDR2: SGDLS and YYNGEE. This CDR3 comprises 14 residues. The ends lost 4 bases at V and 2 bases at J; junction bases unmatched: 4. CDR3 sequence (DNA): TGTGCCAGCAGCCGGGACAGCTACACAGATACGCAGTATTTT. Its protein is CASSRDSYTDTQYF.

CDR3 region: CASSSNTTYEQYF. The DNA for the CDR3 is TGCGCCAGCAGCTCGAACACTACTTACGAGCAGTACTTC. The chain couples TRBV5-1 to TRBJ2-7; D is undetermined. Germline V gene data show CDR1 as SGHRS and CDR2 as YFSETQ. The CDR3 covers 13 residues. The V end was cut by 3 bases, the J end by 4 bases, with 11 bases between.

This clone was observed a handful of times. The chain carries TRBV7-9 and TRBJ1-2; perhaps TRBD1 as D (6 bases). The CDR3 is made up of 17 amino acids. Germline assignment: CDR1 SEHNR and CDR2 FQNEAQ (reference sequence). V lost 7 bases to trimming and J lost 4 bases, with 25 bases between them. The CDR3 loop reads CASTPEGGRGISYGYTF. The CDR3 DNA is TGTGCCAGCACCCCGGAAGGGGGTAGGGGTATAAGCTATGGCTACACCTTC.

The CDR3 DNA follows: TGTGCCAGCAGCTCAAGACTAGCGGGCACAGATACGCAGTATTTT. This translates into CASSSRLAGTDTQYF. The V gene is TRBV9, the J gene TRBJ2-3; 9 nucleotides line up with TRBD2. The V gene end was trimmed by 4 bases and the J gene end by 1 base; junction bases not matched to a gene: 4. Germline-derived CDR1 and CDR2 are SGDLS and YYNGEE. The CDR3 is 15 amino acids.

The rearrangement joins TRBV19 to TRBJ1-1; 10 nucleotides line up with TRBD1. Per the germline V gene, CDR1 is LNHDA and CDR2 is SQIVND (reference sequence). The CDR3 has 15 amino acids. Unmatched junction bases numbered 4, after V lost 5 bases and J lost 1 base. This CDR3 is CASSWGTGENTEAFF. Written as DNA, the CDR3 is TGTGCCAGTAGTTGGGGGACAGGGGAGAACACTGAAGCTTTCTTT.

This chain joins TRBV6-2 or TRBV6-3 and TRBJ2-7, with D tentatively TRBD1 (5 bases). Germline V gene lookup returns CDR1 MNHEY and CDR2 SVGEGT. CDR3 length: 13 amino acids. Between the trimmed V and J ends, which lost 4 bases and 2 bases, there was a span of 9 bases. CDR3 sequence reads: CASSSARAYEQYF. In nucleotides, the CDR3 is TGTGCCAGCAGTTCGGCCAGGGCCTACGAGCAGTACTTC.

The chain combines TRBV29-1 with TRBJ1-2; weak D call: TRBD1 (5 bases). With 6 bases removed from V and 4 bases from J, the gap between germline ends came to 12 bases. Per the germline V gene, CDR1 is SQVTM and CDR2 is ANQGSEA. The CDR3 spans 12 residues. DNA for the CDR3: TGCAGCGTCCCCCGGGGGACCTATGGCTACACCTTC. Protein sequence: CSVPRGTYGYTF.

CDR3 DNA: TGTGCCAGCAGCGTCCCCTCCGGGACAGACCCATATAGCAATCAGCCCCAGCATTTT. Translating gives CASSVPSGTDPYSNQPQHF. The chain combines TRBV7-2 with TRBJ1-5; TRBD1 aligns across 7 bases. With V trimmed by 5 bases and J by 0 bases, 16 bases remained unmatched. Germline V gives CDR1 SGHTA, CDR2 FQGNSA. CDR3 length: 19 amino acids.

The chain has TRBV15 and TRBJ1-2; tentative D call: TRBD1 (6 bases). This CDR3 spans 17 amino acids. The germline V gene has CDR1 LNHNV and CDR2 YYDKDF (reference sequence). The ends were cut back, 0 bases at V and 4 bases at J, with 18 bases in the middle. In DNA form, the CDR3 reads TGTGCCACCAGCAGAGAGAGGGGGACGGCCGGCCCCTATGGCTACACCTTC. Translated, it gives CATSRERGTAGPYGYTF.

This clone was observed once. The CDR3 sequence: CASSIRRGTNEKLFF. The CDR3 nucleotides read TGTGCCAGTAGTATCCGCAGGGGGACTAATGAAAAACTGTTTTTT. The chain is built from TRBV19 and TRBJ1-4; 7 bases are shared with TRBD1. The CDR3 has 15 residues. The V and J ends lost 3 bases and 2 bases, in that order; junction bases with no gene match: 3. Germline CDR1 LNHDA, CDR2 SQIVND (reference sequence).

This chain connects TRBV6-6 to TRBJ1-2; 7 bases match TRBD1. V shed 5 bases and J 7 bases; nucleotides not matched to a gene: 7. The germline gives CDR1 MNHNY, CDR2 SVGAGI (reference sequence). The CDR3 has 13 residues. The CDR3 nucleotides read TGTGCCAGCAGTGCTATTGGGACAGCTGGCTACACCTTC. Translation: CASSAIGTAGYTF.

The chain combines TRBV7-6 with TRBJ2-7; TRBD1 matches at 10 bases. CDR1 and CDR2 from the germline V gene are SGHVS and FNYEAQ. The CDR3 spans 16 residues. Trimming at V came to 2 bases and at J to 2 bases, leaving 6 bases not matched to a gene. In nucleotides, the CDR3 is TGTGCCAGCAGCTTATACGGGACAGGGGAAACCTACGAGCAGTACTTC. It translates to CASSLYGTGETYEQYF.

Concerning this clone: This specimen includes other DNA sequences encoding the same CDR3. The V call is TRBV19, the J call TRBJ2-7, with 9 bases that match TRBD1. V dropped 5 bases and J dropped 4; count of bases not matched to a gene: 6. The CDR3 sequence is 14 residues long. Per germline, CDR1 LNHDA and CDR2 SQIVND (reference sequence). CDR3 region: CASSVRQGGYEQYF. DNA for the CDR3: TGTGCCAGTAGTGTTCGACAGGGGGGGTACGAGCAGTACTTC.

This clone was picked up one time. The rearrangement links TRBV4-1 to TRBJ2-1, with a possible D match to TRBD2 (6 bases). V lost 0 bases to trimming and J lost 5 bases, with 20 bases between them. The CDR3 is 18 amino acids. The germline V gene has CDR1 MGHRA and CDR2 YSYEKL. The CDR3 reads CASSQELPRAAGHNEQFF. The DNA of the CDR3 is TGCGCCAGCAGCCAAGAATTGCCCCGAGCGGCGGGACACAATGAGCAGTTCTTC.

This CDR3 reads CASSEFMGSAEKLFF. The CDR3 region has the DNA TGTGCCAGCAGTGAGTTCATGGGCTCTGCAGAAAAACTGTTTTTT. The rearrangement joins TRBV6-1 to TRBJ1-4; D is ambiguous. Germline CDR1 and CDR2: MNHNS and SASEGT. CDR3 length: 15 residues. Trimming pared 3 bases from V and 8 bases from J, leaving 16 bases between.